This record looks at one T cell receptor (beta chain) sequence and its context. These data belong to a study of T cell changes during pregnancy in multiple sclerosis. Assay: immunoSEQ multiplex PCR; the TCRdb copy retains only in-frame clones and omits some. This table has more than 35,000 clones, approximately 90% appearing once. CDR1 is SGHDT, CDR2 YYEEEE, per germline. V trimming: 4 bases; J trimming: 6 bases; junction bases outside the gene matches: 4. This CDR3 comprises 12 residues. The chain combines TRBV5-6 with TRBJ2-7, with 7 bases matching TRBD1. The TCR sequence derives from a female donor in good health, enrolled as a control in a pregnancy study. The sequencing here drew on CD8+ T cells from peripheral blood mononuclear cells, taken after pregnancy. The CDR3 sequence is CASSLGTAEQYF. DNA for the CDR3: TGTGCCAGCAGCCTCGGGACAGCCGAGCAGTACTTC.